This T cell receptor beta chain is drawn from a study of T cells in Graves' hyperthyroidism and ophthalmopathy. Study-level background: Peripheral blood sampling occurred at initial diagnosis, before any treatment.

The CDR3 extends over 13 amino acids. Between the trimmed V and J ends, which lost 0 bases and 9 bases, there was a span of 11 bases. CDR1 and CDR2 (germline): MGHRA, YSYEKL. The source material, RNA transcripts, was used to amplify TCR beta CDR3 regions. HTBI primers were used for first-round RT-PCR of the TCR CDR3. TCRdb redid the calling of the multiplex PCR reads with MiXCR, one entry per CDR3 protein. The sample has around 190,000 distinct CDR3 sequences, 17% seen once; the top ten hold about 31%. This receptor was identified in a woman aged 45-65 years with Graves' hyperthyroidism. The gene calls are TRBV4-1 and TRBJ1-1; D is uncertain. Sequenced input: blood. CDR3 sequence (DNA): TGCGCCAGCAGCCAAGATTTATGGACCCAAGCTTTCTTT. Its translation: CASSQDLWTQAFF.